This T cell receptor (beta chain) was profiled in a study of T-cell memory formation after mild COVID-19. Findings and limits, study-wide: Among contracting clones, CD4+ were mainly CM/EM and CD8+ enriched in EMRA. In pre-infection memory, a portion of responding clones appeared, which suggested that cross-reactive memory joined.

5'RACE, which relied on constant-segment primers, yielded TCR alpha and TCR beta cDNA libraries carrying sample barcodes and UMIs. One entry per CDR3 protein results from TCRdb running MiXCR on the 5' RACE reads. The repertoire includes about 360,000 distinct CDR3 sequences, roughly 14% of them detected once, and 20% to 25% sits in the top ten. The junction had 4 bases not matched to a gene; V was cut back by 5 bases and J by 7 bases. This CDR3 contains 13 residues. Germline V gene lookup returns CDR1 MGHRA and CDR2 YSYEKL. As regards this clonotype: Antigen unknown.

The clonotype was recovered from a young man who had mild COVID-19 (a few samples of this study predate the infection). Cell type and time point are not known. Sequences were obtained from PBMCs or a T cell subset sorted from them (not recorded which). The chain carries TRBV4-1 and TRBJ2-1; 8 bases match TRBD1. The CDR3 protein is CASSNRGDNEQFF. As DNA, the CDR3 is TGCGCCAGCAGCAACAGGGGGGATAATGAGCAGTTCTTC.